The T cell receptor (beta chain) under discussion was sequenced for a study of OX40 agonist ivuxolimab in advanced cancers. Looking at the study overall: The diagnoses of dose-escalation patients were hepatocellular carcinoma, melanoma, renal cell or head and neck cancer. The mean age was roughly 60 years, ranging from 23 to 79, with about 87% of participants male. Findings and limits, study-wide: Fewer expanded clones were found on average in CD4+ than in CD8+ T cells.

The CDR3 length is 14 residues. Germline CDR1 and CDR2: LNHDA and SQIVND (reference sequence). The germline V and J ends were trimmed by 2 bases and 5 bases, with 12 bases remaining between them. Points on this clone: Its cognate antigen is unknown.

This table comes from immunoSEQ multiplex PCR, and its TCRdb copy is limited to in-frame clones, with some not included. This table has some 100,000 clones, about 90% appearing once. This chain links TRBV19 with TRBJ1-2; D not certain. The input for sequencing was CD4+ or CD8+ T cells sorted from blood, taken in a trial of the OX40 agonist ivuxolimab. This clonotype was obtained from an adult with an advanced solid tumor such as melanoma, head and neck, liver or kidney cancer. CDR3 protein: CASSISRIEYGYTF. In DNA, the CDR3 is TGTGCCAGTAGTATATCCCGGATCGAGTATGGCTACACCTTC. Supplemented by reference TRBV19 and TRBJ1-2, the full variable domain reads DGGITQSPKYLFRKEGQNVTLSCEQNLNHDAMYWYRQDPGQGLRLIYYSQIVNDFQKGDIAEGYSVSREKKESFPLTVTSAQKNPTAFYLCASSISRIEYGYTFGSGTRLTVV.